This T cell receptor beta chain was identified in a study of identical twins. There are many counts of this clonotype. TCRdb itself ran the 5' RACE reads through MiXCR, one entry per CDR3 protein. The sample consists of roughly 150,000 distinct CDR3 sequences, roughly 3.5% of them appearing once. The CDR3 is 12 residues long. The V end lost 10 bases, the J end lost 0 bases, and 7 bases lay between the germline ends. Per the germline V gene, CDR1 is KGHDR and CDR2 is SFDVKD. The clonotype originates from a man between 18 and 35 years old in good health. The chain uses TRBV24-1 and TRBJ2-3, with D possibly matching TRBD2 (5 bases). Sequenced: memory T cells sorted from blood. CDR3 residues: CATGLSTDTQYF. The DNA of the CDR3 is TGTGCCACAGGACTCAGCACAGATACGCAGTATTTT.